This entry lists 17 T cell receptor beta chains sequenced from one sample in a study of cytomegalovirus exposure and HLA in healthy donors (dated by TCRdb to 2017 to 2019). Library preparation used the immunoSEQ multiplex PCR assay. For the multiplex PCR, a mixture combining 60 forward primers for TCR Vbeta segments and 13 reverse primers for TCR Jbeta segments was used. Here the immuneACCESS table is served through TCRdb, limited to in-frame sequences with V and J called. Missing clones are a known gap in these copies; in checked studies unresolved V genes cover under half, and the rest lacks a known reason. The table for this sample lists 150,000 to 200,000 clones; about 80% of them were counted only once. 1.5% to 2% of the sample is in the top ten clones. The sequenced material came from PBMCs. Source of these receptors: a man younger than 40 in good health and CMV-seronegative.

The count of this clone is one. CDR3 loop: CASSPPLGLAYEQYF. CDR3 sequence (DNA): TGTGCCAGCAGTCCTCCCTTAGGACTAGCCTACGAGCAGTACTTC. The rearrangement joins TRBV28 to TRBJ2-7; 7 nucleotides agree with TRBD2. In germline, CDR1 is MDHEN, CDR2 SYDVKM. The V gene end was trimmed by 5 bases and the J gene end by 2 bases; junction bases not matched to a gene: 9. The CDR3 has 15 amino acids. The variable domain in full, with the rest retrieved from reference TRBV28 and TRBJ2-7, is DVKVTQSSRYLVKRTGEKVFLECVQDMDHENMFWYRQDPGLGLRLIYFSYDVKMKEKGDIPEGYSVSREKKERFSLILESASTNQTSMYLCASSPPLGLAYEQYFGPGTRLTVT.

Written as DNA, the CDR3 is TGTGCCAGCAGTTACTCTTCCGGGAGGAGCTCCTACGAGCAGTACTTC. Amino acids: CASSYSSGRSSYEQYF. This sequence joins TRBV6-5 and TRBJ2-7, with 7 bases aligning to TRBD2. V was pared by 0 bases and J by 0 bases, with 5 bases of the junction left unmatched. The CDR3 length is 16 residues. The V gene's germline CDR1 is MNHEY and CDR2 SVGAGI.

The rearrangement links TRBV5-1 to TRBJ2-7; D gene uncertain. CDR1 is SGHRS and CDR2 is YFSETQ in the germline V gene. This CDR3 is built from 14 residues. V was shortened by 3 bases and J by 6 bases, with 16 bases between the two germline ends. Written as DNA, the CDR3 is TGCGCCAGCAGCTCGGTAGCAGCCTCCGTCGAGCAGTACTTC. It encodes CASSSVAASVEQYF.

The chain is built from TRBV6-1 and TRBJ2-1; D may be TRBD1 (6 bases). CDR1 MNHNS and CDR2 SASEGT come from the germline V gene. The CDR3 loop spans 15 amino acids. Between the trimmed V and J ends, which lost 5 bases and 3 bases, there was a span of 14 bases. CDR3: CASSFTGSFYNEQFF. The CDR3 DNA reads as TGTGCCAGCAGTTTTACAGGGTCTTTCTACAATGAGCAGTTCTTC.

This clone was seen only once. CDR3 residues: CASSRNRDEQYF. Written as DNA, the CDR3 is TGTGCCAGCAGCCGAAACAGGGACGAGCAGTACTTC. The chain couples TRBV6-5 to TRBJ2-7, with a weak D call TRBD1 (6 bases). Germline V gene sequence: CDR1 MNHEY, CDR2 SVGAGI. The CDR3 is made up of 12 amino acids. V was clipped by 6 bases and J by 5 bases, with 11 bases between them.

Remarks on this clone: The sample carries other DNA sequences with the same CDR3. The genes are TRBV19 and TRBJ2-4; TRBD1 is a possible D gene (5 bases). The germline CDR1 and CDR2 sequences are LNHDA and SQIVND (reference sequence). CDR3 length: 14 amino acids. Trimming stripped 3 bases from V and 4 bases from J, with 10 bases between. The CDR3 loop is CASSIRGAKNIQYF. The DNA of the CDR3 is TGTGCCAGTAGTATTCGTGGGGCGAAAAACATTCAGTACTTC. The entire variable domain, with the rest obtained from reference TRBV19 and TRBJ2-4, is as follows: DGGITQSPKYLFRKEGQNVTLSCEQNLNHDAMYWYRQDPGQGLRLIYYSQIVNDFQKGDIAEGYSVSREKKESFPLTVTSAQKNPTAFYLCASSIRGAKNIQYFGAGTRLSVL.

The CDR3 DNA follows: TGTGCCAGCAGCCGCGACAGCAAGAAGACCTACGAGCAGTACTTC. Translated, it gives CASSRDSKKTYEQYF. The chain couples TRBV7-9 to TRBJ2-7; TRBD1 might be the D (5 bases). The CDR3 runs to 15 residues. The V and J ends lost 5 bases and 2 bases respectively, with 16 bases between them. The germline V gene has CDR1 SEHNR and CDR2 FQNEAQ (reference sequence). Full variable domain (missing parts from reference TRBV7-9 and TRBJ2-7): DTGVSQNPRHKITKRGQNVTFRCDPISEHNRLYWYRQTLGQGPEFLTYFQNEAQLEKSRLLSDRFSAERPKGSFSTLEIQRTEQGDSAMYLCASSRDSKKTYEQYFGPGTRLTVT.

This chain joins TRBV29-1 and TRBJ2-7, with 11 bases aligning to TRBD2. CDR1 is SQVTM and CDR2 is ANQGSEA in the germline V gene. Germline trimming cut 6 bases from V and 3 bases from J; bases unmatched to any gene: 4. The CDR3 loop spans 13 amino acids. The CDR3 region is CSVLTSGNYEQYF. The CDR3 DNA sequence: TGCAGCGTGTTGACTAGCGGGAACTACGAGCAGTACTTC.

The gene calls are TRBV4-2 and TRBJ2-7; the match to TRBD2 covers 11 bases. J gave up 5 bases and V 3 bases, and 12 bases lay outside the gene matches. This CDR3 comprises 17 residues. Germline lookup yields CDR1 LGHNA and CDR2 YNFKEQ. CDR3 nucleotide sequence: TGTGCCAGCAGCCAGGCCACTAGCGGGAGTCTCCTCGACGAGCAGTACTTC. Protein product: CASSQATSGSLLDEQYF.

The CDR3 bases are TGTGCCAGCAGCTTAACCCTATACAATGAGCAGTTCTTC. Its translation is CASSLTLYNEQFF. The V and J genes are TRBV11-2 and TRBJ2-1; no firm D call. The germline V gene has CDR1 SGHAT and CDR2 FQNNGV. This CDR3 comprises 13 residues. The V end lost 2 bases, the J end lost 4 bases, and 6 bases lay between the germline ends.

This clone was seen a few times. V and J are TRBV5-4 and TRBJ2-6; 10 bases match TRBD1. Germline V lookup: CDR1 SGHNT, CDR2 YYREEE (reference sequence). The CDR3 runs 16 residues. Trimming removed 7 bases from V and 4 bases from J; junction bases left unmatched: 8. In nucleotides, the CDR3 is TGTGCCAGCCGGAGACAGGGGGCGGAAGGGGCCAACGTCCTGACTTTC. Its translation: CASRRQGAEGANVLTF. Complete variable domain (other parts from reference TRBV5-4 and TRBJ2-6): ETGVTQSPTHLIKTRGQQVTLRCSSQSGHNTVSWYQQALGQGPQFIFQYYREEENGRGNFPPRFSGLQFPNYSSELNVNALELDDSALYLCASRRQGAEGANVLTFGAGSRLTVL.

The CDR3 DNA is TGTGCCAGCAGTGACAGGTATAGCAATCAGCCCCAGCATTTT. This gives the protein CASSDRYSNQPQHF. V gene TRBV6-1 combines with J gene TRBJ1-5; D is uncertain. CDR3 size: 14 residues. V was pared by 3 bases and J by 0 bases, with 6 bases between. CDR1 and CDR2 (germline): MNHNS, SASEGT.

The chain employs TRBV19 and TRBJ2-7; 11 bases are a match to TRBD2. The CDR3 sequence is 16 residues long. The trim removed 6 bases at V and 6 bases at J, leaving 13 bases unmatched. The germline gives CDR1 LNHDA, CDR2 SQIVND (reference sequence). The CDR3 nucleotides read TGTGCCAGTAGCTTCGGGACTAGCGGATCCGGGGGCGAGCAGTACTTC. Translated, it gives CASSFGTSGSGGEQYF.

The V gene is TRBV2, the J gene TRBJ1-5; tentative D call: TRBD1 (5 bases). V lost 2 bases and J 7 bases, leaving 6 bases between the germline ends. The CDR3 is 12 amino acids. Germline V gene sequence: CDR1 SNHLY, CDR2 FYNNEI. CDR3 sequence reads: CASSEQGQPQHF. The CDR3 region has the DNA TGTGCCAGCAGTGAACAGGGACAGCCCCAGCATTTT.

V is TRBV4-1 and J is TRBJ2-7; 7 bases line up with TRBD2. V lost 4 bases, J lost 1 base, and 7 bases stayed unmatched. Germline CDR1 MGHRA, CDR2 YSYEKL. CDR3 size: 15 residues. The CDR3 loop is CASSPFASGSYEQYF. As DNA, the CDR3 is TGCGCCAGCAGCCCCTTTGCTAGCGGTTCCTACGAGCAGTACTTC.

This clone appeared a few times. V is TRBV25-1 and J is TRBJ2-7; D possibly corresponds to TRBD2 (6 bases). Trimming left V 0 bases short and J 1 base short, with 16 bases between. Germline CDR1 is MGHDK and CDR2 is SYGVNS. The CDR3 is made up of 17 amino acids. CDR3 in DNA: TGTGCCAGCAGTGAATATAAAGGGGCGGCGGGATCCTACGAGCAGTACTTC. It encodes CASSEYKGAAGSYEQYF.

The rearrangement links TRBV19 to TRBJ2-7, with D maybe TRBD1 (6 bases). This CDR3 region has 12 residues. CDR1 is LNHDA, CDR2 SQIVND, per germline (reference sequence). V lost 5 bases, J lost 3 bases, and 8 bases lay in between. In nucleotides, the CDR3 is TGTGCCAGTAGTCAGGGACACTACGAGCAGTACTTC. Translation: CASSQGHYEQYF.